This T cell receptor (beta chain) derives from a study of T cell responses to AZD1222 COVID-19 vaccine. Data came from immunoSEQ multiplex PCR; TCRdb stores just in-frame clones and leaves some out. Among some 120,000 clones listed, about 89% were seen once. V dropped 2 bases and J dropped 0 bases, with 15 bases sitting between them. This CDR3 region has 16 residues. Germline V gene sequence: CDR1 SGHTS, CDR2 YDEGEE. About this clone: Its antigen is still unknown.

Study-wide findings and caveats: Once two AZD1222 doses were given, Spike-specific TCR breadth and depth went up. Unmutated regions of variants are reportedly targeted by nearly half of spike-specific TCRs. Researchers report vaccine-associated CD4 TCRs spanning spike, with dominance at 160-218 and 743-854.

The TCR was taken from an adult in good health. This chain uses TRBV5-8 with TRBJ2-7; maybe TRBD2 (6 bases). The sample here was peripheral blood, taken on day 0 of MenACWY control vaccination. The DNA of the CDR3 is TGTGCCAGCAGCTTTGGGGGACTCAAGAGCTCCTACGAGCAGTACTTC. It encodes CASSFGGLKSSYEQYF. The full variable domain, with the rest looked up from reference TRBV5-8 and TRBJ2-7, is EAGVTQSPTHLIKTRGQQATLRCSPISGHTSVYWYQQALGLGLQFLLWYDEGEERNRGNFPPRFSGRQFPNYSSELNVNALELEDSALYLCASSFGGLKSSYEQYFGPGTRLTVT.